A selection of T cell receptor beta chains follows, all from one sample in a study of blood T cell repertoires in COVID-19. Repertoires were generated with immunoSEQ multiplex PCR, while TCRdb's copy carries only in-frame clones and drops some. The table has about 180,000 clones, over 80% seen once. Material for sequencing was peripheral blood. These receptors were collected from a woman in her 70s with COVID-19, enrolled during active disease. Both conserved end residues are trimmed from each CDR3. Clone size appears in some rows only: once, few, many, or a class for an expanded clone.

>TRBV5-8|TRBJ1-5|-
ASSFRGGNQPQH
>TRBV5-1|TRBJ1-4|many
ASRGTGATNEKLF
>TRBV29-1|TRBJ2-5|-
SVVSGSETQY
>TRBV15|TRBJ1-2|once
ATSRETGMSYGYT
>TRBV6-2/TRBV6-3|TRBJ1-1|-
ASSYLDTEAF
>TRBV29-1|TRBJ2-7|few
SVDGTSGYEQY
>TRBV19|TRBJ1-5|-
ASSMVSGSGDQPQH
>TRBV13|TRBJ2-3|-
ASSPGGLTGGTDTQY
>TRBV4-1|TRBJ2-1|few
ASSPTSGTRGTYNEQF
>TRBV20-1|TRBJ2-1|once
SASLGLGVRNEQF
>TRBV5-1|TRBJ2-1|-
ASIRAGGDYNEQF
>TRBV6-6|TRBJ1-2|-
ASSSQGPAGYGYT
>TRBV11-3|TRBJ2-1|-
ASSLTSGGYNEQF
>TRBV28|TRBJ1-2|few
ASRLLRGGYGYT
>TRBV30|TRBJ1-5|-
ASAQGDTQPQH
>TRBV18|TRBJ2-1|-
ASSPGLAANNEQF
>TRBV6-6|TRBJ2-7|once
ASRRFGSGSISYEQY
>TRBV7-2|TRBJ2-7|-
ASSSSSGKSYEQY
>TRBV3-1/TRBV3-2|TRBJ2-5|-
ASSQEAQGGETQY
>TRBV13|TRBJ2-7|-
ASSPTKQGPYEQY
>TRBV5-5|TRBJ2-3|few
ASSLVGRIRPGGQY
>TRBV12-3/TRBV12-4|TRBJ1-2|few
ASSVDSYGYT
>TRBV24-1|TRBJ2-1|-
ATSGTSYNEQF
>TRBV5-5|TRBJ2-1|-
ASSFRGGSREGSNEQF
>TRBV18|TRBJ1-2|-
ASSPENSYGYT
>TRBV4-3|TRBJ2-1|-
ASSQDYSSYNEQF
>TRBV18|TRBJ2-1|-
ASSPLAGGVSSYNEQF
>TRBV6-5|TRBJ2-7|-
ASSGRGSYEQY
>TRBV7-2|TRBJ1-4|-
ASSFGTGGFEKLF
>TRBV11-2|TRBJ2-5|few
ASSSIMTSGNQETQY
>TRBV3-1/TRBV3-2|TRBJ2-1|-
ASSQDRASVLF
>TRBV13|TRBJ2-1|-
ASSYVGAKGNNEQF
>TRBV28|TRBJ2-1|once
ASTPGLPYNEQF
>TRBV9|TRBJ2-2|-
ASSRLAGDVGELF
>TRBV7-8|TRBJ2-7|-
ASSLTGGYYEQY
>TRBV28|TRBJ1-2|-
ASSGPGQGTTNYGYT
>TRBV10-3|TRBJ2-1|once
AIQPNSREQF
>TRBV7-2|TRBJ2-5|-
ASSWISRETQY
>TRBV19|TRBJ1-6|-
ASSDWGLNSPLH
>TRBV27|TRBJ1-2|once
ASSYLGQGTNYGYT
>TRBV7-2|TRBJ2-5|-
ASSFLGVETQY
>TRBV2|TRBJ1-3|many
ASRAPQGSAGNTIY
>TRBV5-1|TRBJ2-7|-
ASSLVPSSYEQY
>TRBV7-2|TRBJ2-1|-
ASSLGLAGVREQF
>TRBV6-5|TRBJ2-5|once
ASSYTIQETQY
>TRBV6-6|TRBJ2-1|-
VSSGSSYNEQF
>TRBV3-1/TRBV3-2|TRBJ1-6|once
ASSVRDRGHSPLH
>TRBV29-1|TRBJ1-2|-
SVEDWGQGNGYT
>TRBV19|TRBJ2-3|-
ASTSRTDTQY
>TRBV11-2|TRBJ2-1|-
ASSLRQREGPNEQF
>TRBV27|TRBJ1-6|-
ASTGGLRYRGSDSPLH
>TRBV27|TRBJ2-2|few
ASRSGTVRTGELF
>TRBV12-3/TRBV12-4|TRBJ1-1|-
ASRRRLNTEAF
>TRBV3-1/TRBV3-2|TRBJ2-2|-
ASSQVSTRRLTGELF
>TRBV5-1|TRBJ2-1|-
ASSLEGTRGYNEQF
>TRBV3-1/TRBV3-2|TRBJ1-1|-
ASSPYGQGMNTEAF
>TRBV4-3|TRBJ2-7|-
ASSQVATLAGASYEQY
>TRBV7-9|TRBJ2-7|-
ASSPRGGAPYEQY
>TRBV28|TRBJ2-3|-
ASSFLTSGTDTQY